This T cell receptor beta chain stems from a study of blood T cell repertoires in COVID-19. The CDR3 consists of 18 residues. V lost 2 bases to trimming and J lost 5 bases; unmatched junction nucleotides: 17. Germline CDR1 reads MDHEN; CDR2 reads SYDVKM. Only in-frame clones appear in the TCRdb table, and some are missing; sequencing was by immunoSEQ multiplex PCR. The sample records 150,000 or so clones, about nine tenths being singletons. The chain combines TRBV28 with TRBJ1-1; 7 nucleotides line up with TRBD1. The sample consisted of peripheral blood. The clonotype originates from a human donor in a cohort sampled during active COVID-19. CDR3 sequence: CASSLPGQARRSRTEAFF. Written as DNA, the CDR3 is TGTGCCAGCAGTTTACCCGGACAGGCCCGAAGGAGTAGGACTGAAGCTTTCTTT.